This T cell receptor beta chain was sequenced for a study of cytomegalovirus exposure and HLA in healthy donors (dated by TCRdb to about 2017). The study in broad terms: According to an earlier analysis of several hundred of the donors, 150 million to 200 million T cells yielded some 120 million unique TCR beta sequences and roughly 280 Gb of sequence data. A later genetic analysis took genome-wide SNP genotypes for about 55% of the 666 donors and used that subset as a discovery cohort. All discovery cohort repertoires had been generated on a single sequencing platform. Class I and class II HLA loci were covered by the typing at four-digit resolution. Several DR-DQ haplotypes were handled as single units for association and clustering, since linkage in the cohort was strong. The study used immunosequencing to profile the T cell repertoires of approximately 690 subjects and linked those repertoires to cytomegalovirus serostatus. Donor age, sex, ethnicity and CMV serostatus were compiled alongside the repertoire data. In an earlier analysis of more than 550 of the donors, high-throughput TCR beta sequencing was used to judge whether each TCR beta V gene segment behaved as functional or pseudogenic. Across some 400 genotyped donors of the cohort, an average of about 200,000 unique TCR beta nucleotide sequences per donor were sequenced, and around 20% of those sequences were non-productive. An early release covering roughly 600 HLA-typed donors comprised roughly 300 gigabases of sequencing data and around 80 million unique TCR sequences. Besides the first cohort of approximately 710 subjects, a separate validation cohort made up of 120 different subjects was used. The number of typed donors differed by locus: about 620-640 for A, B, C, DRB1 and DQB1; 500 to 550 for DQA1; 606 for DPA1; and 400 to 480 for DPB1. The aim of the study was to test whether cataloging public T cell receptors could identify signatures of past pathogen exposure. Among the approximately 430 genotyped donors, around 81% belonged to the genetic ancestry cluster associated with self-reported Caucasian donors. To predict cytomegalovirus infection status, the study combined high-throughput TCR immunosequencing, statistical association of individual TCRs with disease status, and machine learning. Rather than using new phenotypic data, the later analysis identified candidate immune exposures from TCR beta sequences and from how often those sequences occurred across donors. A later analysis re-examined previously published TCR beta repertoires from more than 600 donors and added high-resolution HLA genotyping to investigate patterns of TCR occurrence. The research as a whole found: The only immune exposure information available for the cohort was CMV serostatus. Specific HLA alleles were associated with over 15,000 TCR beta sequences at a false discovery rate of 0.05 in a later analysis. The cohort was sequenced for TCR beta chains only, and without alpha or paired-chain data the features that could be detected were limited. Because HLA typing was missing for some donors at each locus, association tests included only the typed subset. Correlated functional status among segregating V segments might reflect linkage disequilibrium, but an unknown experimental factor could not be ruled out. The earlier analysis of a few hundred of the donors excluded approximately 15 rarely observed V segments, including chromosome 9 orphons, because counts were too low. Some IMGT-functional V segments, including TRBV6-2 and TRBV6-3, could not be told apart with the 87-base-pair reads, so those segments were excluded. Across donors, most TCR sequences were observed very rarely, whereas some public TCRs were present in many individuals. In a later analysis, TCR association rates were found to vary across HLA loci, with the most associated TCRs seen for DRB1 alleles and the fewest for HLA-C alleles. A later genetic analysis associated a missense DCLRE1C variant with V-gene and J-gene trimming of TCR beta chains, and an independent cohort replicated the association. The presence/absence analyses assumed that sequencing depth was roughly uniform across donors, and that assumption may not be true. A further reported finding was that TCR beta sequences accurately predicted the HLA-A and HLA-B alleles for most subjects in the first cohort. Compared with the approximately 670-donor mean, donors in an Asian-associated ancestry cluster had fewer N-insertions in productive TCRs, according to a later genetic analysis. The study listed around 160 TCR beta chains as associated with cytomegalovirus. In an earlier analysis of over 550 of the donors, most TCR beta V segments were observed in productive rearrangements about 87% or about 30% of the time, broadly matching IMGT annotations. It was suggested by the authors that the approach could potentially be generalized to other disease states and immunological phenotypes. In a later analysis, most CMV-associated TCR beta chains were found to appear HLA-restricted, with HLA associations seemingly driven largely by CMV exposure. The sequencing pipeline was judged likely to have produced a cluster of highly shared sequence variants as a technical artifact. A few of the identified cytomegalovirus-associated TCR beta chains were confirmed in vitro to be specific for cytomegalovirus antigens. In both the original and validation cohorts, the classifier was reported to diagnose cytomegalovirus status with high specificity and sensitivity. In a later analysis, HLA-associated TCR beta chains showed more clonal expansion and lower generation probabilities than non-associated chains that were equally common. Strong co-occurrence of HLA alleles, especially DR and DQ, made assigning TCR associations to individual alleles difficult. Several of the top co-occurrence clusters appeared to be linked to parvovirus B19, influenza, CMV and Epstein-Barr virus, according to a later analysis.

The cohort was made up of 666 healthy bone marrow donors. At the time of sampling, all cohort members were nominally healthy, though unrecorded immune exposures were likely present. The donor tested CMV seropositive, placing the donor among the 250 to 350 seropositive members of the cohort. A peripheral blood sample was provided by each donor, and peripheral blood mononuclear cells were used for TCR beta sequencing. The Qiagen DNeasy Blood Extraction Kit was used to extract genomic DNA from the blood cell samples. The germline V gene sets CDR1 to LGHNT and CDR2 to FRNRAP. Deletion took 6 bases off V and 2 bases off J, with a span of 10 bases between the germline ends. The CDR3 runs 13 residues from the cysteine to the phenylalanine. Just the 39-base CDR3 DNA is kept, in frame starting at base 1. Preparation of the library involved the immunoSEQ multiplex PCR assay. A mixture of 60 forward primers for TCR Vbeta segments and 13 reverse primers for TCR Jbeta segments was used in the multiplex PCR. The CDR3 region of rearranged TCR beta genes was amplified from genomic DNA with a multiplex PCR assay. Amplified TCR beta libraries were sequenced as 87-base-pair reads on the Illumina HiSeq System. The paper's processing steps were these. Across the 700 or so repertoires, a later analysis counted 78 million or so unique TCR beta chains, approximately 12 million of which were shared by at least two donors. Raw reads were error-corrected and collapsed into unique sequences with a nearest-neighbor algorithm that merged closely related sequences to remove PCR and sequencing errors. Alignment of CDR3 sequences to IMGT reference sequences was used to assign V, D and J gene segments. For a sequence to be retained, a match of at least six nucleotides to both a V gene segment and a J gene segment was required. A rearrangement counted as productive if the CDR3 had no stop codons and remained in frame with V and J, and every other rearrangement counted as non-productive. CDR3 was defined by IMGT convention, running from the second conserved V-encoded cysteine to the conserved J-encoded phenylalanine. The earlier analysis of about 620 of the donors excluded sequences that lacked an unambiguous match to a single V gene segment. In an earlier analysis of some 590 of the donors, a V segment was called functional when productive rearrangements were above 56.7%, and segregating when the standard deviation between donors exceeded 5%. A statistical classification framework was developed to diagnose cytomegalovirus status using the catalog of TCR beta chain sequences. In a later analysis, V and J genes were assigned by comparing TCR nucleotide sequences against IMGT/GENE-DB human TR gene sequences. Using the TCRdist pipeline, a later analysis assigned CDR3 sequences along with most-parsimonious VDJ recombination scenarios. A later analysis defined each TCR beta chain by its CDR3 amino acid sequence plus V-gene family, and excluded reads lacking a unique V-gene family. As a way to deal with suspected cross-contamination and a sequencing artifact, a later analysis dropped 450 to 600 nucleotide sequences that were highly shared and had low generation probability. In a later analysis, a clonal expansion index was calculated for each public chain from normalized within-repertoire ranks of inferred template counts. A later analysis computed generation probabilities with a VDJ recombination model fitted to out-of-frame rearrangements, and checked the results against IGoR. In a later analysis, hypergeometric tests were used to score TCR-TCR, TCR-HLA and TCR-CMV co-occurrence, with a repertoire-size bias correction applied to TCR pairs. To estimate false discovery rates, a later analysis permuted the HLA or CMV assignments 20 times. In a later analysis, co-occurring TCRs were grouped with DBSCAN, and TCRdist sequence similarity was added when clustering was performed within HLA-allele-positive subsets. Repertoires with fewer than 30,000 or more than 120,000 public chains were left out of co-occurrence clustering, as were roughly five repertoires with anomalous nucleotide sharing. Drawn from immuneACCESS, this table holds only the in-frame rearrangements with V and J called that TCRdb kept. Clones are partly lost; checked studies trace under half to an unresolved V gene and leave the rest unexplained. V and J calls and clone size come straight from that table; D and trimming were deduced from the DNA. The sample profile shows some 110,000 clones; 60% to 80% of them were found once. Clones ranked in the top ten supply about 5.3% of the sample.

On this clone: No cognate antigen has been identified for it. The record has no base qualities; no much larger clone is one base away.

Sequenced sample: PBMCs. The clonotype was recovered from a man aged 60 to 69 in good health and CMV-seropositive. The receptor chain draws on TRBV12-5 and TRBJ2-5; a weak D assignment points to TRBD2 (6 bases agree). At the DNA level, the sequence is TGTGCTAGTGGCCCTCGGGAGCAAGAGACCCAGTACTTC. It is translated as CASGPREQETQYF.